This TCR beta chain came from a study of early T cells in non-severe SARS-CoV-2 infection. Background on the study: Sequencing targeted bulk RNA from unsorted whole blood, leaving chains unpaired.

General study points: Matches to VDJdb favored anti-spike CD8 responses and missed private and CD4 specificities.

Note on this clonotype: The antigen is not known.

Unique molecular identifiers tagged individual cDNA molecules. TCRdb fed the 5' RACE reads into MiXCR, producing one record per CDR3 protein. The table includes some 24,000 distinct CDR3 sequences, about 4.5% detected once. Germline assignment: CDR1 LGHNA and CDR2 YNFKEQ. V was trimmed by 1 base and J by 7 bases, leaving 13 bases between them. This CDR3 is built from 15 residues. The sequence derives from an adult who was a healthcare worker with PCR-confirmed SARS-CoV-2 infection or an uninfected control (not recorded which). What was sequenced was whole blood. V gene TRBV4-2 combines with J gene TRBJ1-4; possibly TRBD1 for D (6 bases). CDR3 sequence: CASSQAGQLSEKLFF. The CDR3 bases are TGTGCCAGCAGCCAAGCAGGACAGCTCAGTGAAAAACTGTTTTTT.